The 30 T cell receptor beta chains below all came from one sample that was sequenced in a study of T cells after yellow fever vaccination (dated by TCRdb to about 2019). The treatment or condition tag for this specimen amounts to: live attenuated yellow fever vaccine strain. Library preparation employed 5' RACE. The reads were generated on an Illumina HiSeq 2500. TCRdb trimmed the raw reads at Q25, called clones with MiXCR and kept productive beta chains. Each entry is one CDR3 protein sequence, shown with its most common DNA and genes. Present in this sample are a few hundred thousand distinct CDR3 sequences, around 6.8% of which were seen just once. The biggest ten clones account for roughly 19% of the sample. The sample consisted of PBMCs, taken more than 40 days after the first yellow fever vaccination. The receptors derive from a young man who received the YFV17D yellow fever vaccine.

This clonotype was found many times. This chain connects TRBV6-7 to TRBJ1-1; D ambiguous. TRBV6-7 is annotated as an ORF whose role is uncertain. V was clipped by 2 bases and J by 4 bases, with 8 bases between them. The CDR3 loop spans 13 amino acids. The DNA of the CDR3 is TGTGCCAGCAGTTACCAGGCCTTCACTGAAGCTTTCTTT. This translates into CASSYQAFTEAFF.

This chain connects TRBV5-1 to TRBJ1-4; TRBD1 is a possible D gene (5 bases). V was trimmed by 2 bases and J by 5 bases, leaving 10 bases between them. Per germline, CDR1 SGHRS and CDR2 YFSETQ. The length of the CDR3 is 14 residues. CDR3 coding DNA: TGCGCCAGCAGCTTCCAGGGTCAAAATGAAAAACTGTTTTTT. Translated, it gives CASSFQGQNEKLFF.

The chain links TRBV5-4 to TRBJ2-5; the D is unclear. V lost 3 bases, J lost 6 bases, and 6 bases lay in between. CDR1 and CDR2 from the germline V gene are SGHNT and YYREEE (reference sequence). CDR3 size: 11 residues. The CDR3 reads CASSSRQTQYF. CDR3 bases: TGTGCCAGCAGCTCCCGCCAGACCCAGTACTTC.

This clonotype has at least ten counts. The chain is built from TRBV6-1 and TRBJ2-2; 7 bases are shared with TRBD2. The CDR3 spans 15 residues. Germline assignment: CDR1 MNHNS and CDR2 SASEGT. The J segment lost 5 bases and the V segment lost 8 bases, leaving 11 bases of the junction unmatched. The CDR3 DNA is TGTGCCAGCTCCTCCTCTAGCGGAGTTACCGGGGAGCTGTTTTTT. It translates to CASSSSSGVTGELFF.

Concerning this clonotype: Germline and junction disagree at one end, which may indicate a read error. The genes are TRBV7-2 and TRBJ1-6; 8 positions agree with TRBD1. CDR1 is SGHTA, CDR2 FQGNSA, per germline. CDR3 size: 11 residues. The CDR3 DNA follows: TGTGCCAGCAGCCTTCAGGGGGCCCCGGTCTTT. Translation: CASSLQGAPVF.

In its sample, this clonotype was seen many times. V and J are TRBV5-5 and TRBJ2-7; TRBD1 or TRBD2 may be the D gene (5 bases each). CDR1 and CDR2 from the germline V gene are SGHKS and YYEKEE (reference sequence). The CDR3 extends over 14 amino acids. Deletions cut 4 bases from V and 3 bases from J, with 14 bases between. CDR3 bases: TGTGCCAGCAGCGACCCAGGGACGGACTACGAGCAGTACGTC. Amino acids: CASSDPGTDYEQYV.

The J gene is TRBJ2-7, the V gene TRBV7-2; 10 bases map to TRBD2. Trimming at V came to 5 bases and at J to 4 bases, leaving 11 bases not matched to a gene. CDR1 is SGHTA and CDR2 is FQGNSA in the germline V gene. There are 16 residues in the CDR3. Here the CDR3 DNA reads TGTGCCAGCAGCCCTCCCCTGGTAGCGGGGGGATACGAGCAGTACTTC. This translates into CASSPPLVAGGYEQYF.

CDR3 loop: CASSLYPGSYEQYV. Here the CDR3 DNA reads TGTGCCAGCAGCTTATACCCGGGGTCCTACGAGCAGTACGTC. J is TRBJ2-7 and V is TRBV7-2; possible D gene TRBD2, 5 bases. CDR3 size: 14 residues. Germline CDR1 is SGHTA and CDR2 is FQGNSA. Trimming took 2 bases from V and 1 from J, leaving 9 bases between them.

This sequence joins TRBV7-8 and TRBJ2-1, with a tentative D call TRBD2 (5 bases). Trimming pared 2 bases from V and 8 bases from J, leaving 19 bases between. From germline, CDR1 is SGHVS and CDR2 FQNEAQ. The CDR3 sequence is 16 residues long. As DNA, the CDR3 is TGTGCCAGCAGCTTATATAGAGAGGGCGTCCGGGATGAGCAGTTCTTC. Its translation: CASSLYREGVRDEQFF. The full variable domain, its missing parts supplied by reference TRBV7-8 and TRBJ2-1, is GAGVSQSPRYKVAKRGQDVALRCDPISGHVSLFWYQQALGQGPEFLTYFQNEAQLDKSGLPSDRFFAERPEGSVSTLKIQRTQQEDSAVYLCASSLYREGVRDEQFFGPGTRLTVL.

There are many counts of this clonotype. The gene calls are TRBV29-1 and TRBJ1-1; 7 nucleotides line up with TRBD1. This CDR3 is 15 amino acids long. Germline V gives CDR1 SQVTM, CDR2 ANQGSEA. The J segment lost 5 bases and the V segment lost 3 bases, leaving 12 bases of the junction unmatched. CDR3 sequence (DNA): TGCAGCGTTGACGGCAGACAGGGAGGAGCGACTGAAGCTTTCTTT. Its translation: CSVDGRQGGATEAFF.

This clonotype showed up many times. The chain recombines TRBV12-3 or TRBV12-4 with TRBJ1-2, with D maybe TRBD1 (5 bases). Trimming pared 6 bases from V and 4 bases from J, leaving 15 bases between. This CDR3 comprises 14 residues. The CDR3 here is CASSPVGRIYGYTF. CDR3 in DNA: TGTGCCAGCAGCCCCGTGGGGCGCATCTATGGCTACACCTTC.

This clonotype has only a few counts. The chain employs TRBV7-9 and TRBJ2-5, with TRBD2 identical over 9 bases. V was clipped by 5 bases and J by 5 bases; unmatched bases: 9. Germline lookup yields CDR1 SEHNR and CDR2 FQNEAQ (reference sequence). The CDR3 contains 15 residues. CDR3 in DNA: TGTGCCAGCAGCCGGTTTAGCGGGGGATATGAGACCCAGTACTTC. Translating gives CASSRFSGGYETQYF.

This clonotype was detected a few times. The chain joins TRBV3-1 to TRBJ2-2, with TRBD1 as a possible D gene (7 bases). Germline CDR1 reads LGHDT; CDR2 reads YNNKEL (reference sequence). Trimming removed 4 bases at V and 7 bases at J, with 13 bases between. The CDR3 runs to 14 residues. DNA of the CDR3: TGTGCCAGCAGCCCAGGGGGGCGAAACGGGGAGCTGTTTTTT. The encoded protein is CASSPGGRNGELFF.

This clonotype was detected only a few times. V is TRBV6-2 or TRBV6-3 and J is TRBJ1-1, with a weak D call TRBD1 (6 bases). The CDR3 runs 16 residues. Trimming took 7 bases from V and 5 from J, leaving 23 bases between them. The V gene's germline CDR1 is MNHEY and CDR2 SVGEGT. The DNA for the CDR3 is TGTGCCAGCACTAACCTCCAGGGGCGCGGGGAGACTGAAGCTTTCTTT. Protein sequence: CASTNLQGRGETEAFF.

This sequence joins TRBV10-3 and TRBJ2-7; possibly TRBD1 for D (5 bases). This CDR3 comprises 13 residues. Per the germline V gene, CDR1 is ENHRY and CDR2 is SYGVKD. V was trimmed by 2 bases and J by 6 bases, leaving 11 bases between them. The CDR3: CAISEGASGEQYF. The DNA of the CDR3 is TGTGCCATCAGTGAGGGGGCGTCAGGCGAGCAGTACTTC.

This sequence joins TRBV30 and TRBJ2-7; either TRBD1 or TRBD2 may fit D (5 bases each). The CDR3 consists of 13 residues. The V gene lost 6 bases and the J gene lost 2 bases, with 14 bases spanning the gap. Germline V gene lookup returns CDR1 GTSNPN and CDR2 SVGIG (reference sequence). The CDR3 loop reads CACRRDGPYEQYF. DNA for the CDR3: TGTGCCTGCCGCCGGGACGGTCCCTACGAGCAGTACTTC.

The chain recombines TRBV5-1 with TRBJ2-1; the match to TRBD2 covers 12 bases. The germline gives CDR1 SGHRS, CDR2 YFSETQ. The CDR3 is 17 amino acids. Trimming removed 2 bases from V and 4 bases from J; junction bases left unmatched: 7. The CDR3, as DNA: TGCGCCAGCAGCTTTGGACTAGCGGGGAATTCATACAATGAGCAGTTCTTC. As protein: CASSFGLAGNSYNEQFF.

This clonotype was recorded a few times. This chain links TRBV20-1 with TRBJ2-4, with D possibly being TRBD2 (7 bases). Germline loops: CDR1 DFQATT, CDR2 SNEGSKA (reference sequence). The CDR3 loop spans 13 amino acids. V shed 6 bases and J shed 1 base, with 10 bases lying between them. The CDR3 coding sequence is TGCAGTGCGGGGGGGCTGGCCAAAAACATTCAGTACTTC. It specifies CSAGGLAKNIQYF.

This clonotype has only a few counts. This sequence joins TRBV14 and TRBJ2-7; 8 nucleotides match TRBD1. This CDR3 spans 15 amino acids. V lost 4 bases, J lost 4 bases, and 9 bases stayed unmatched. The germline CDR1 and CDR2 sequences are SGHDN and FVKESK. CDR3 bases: TGTGCCAGCAGCCGCCGTTCGGACAGGGTGTACGAGCAGTACTTC. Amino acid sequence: CASSRRSDRVYEQYF. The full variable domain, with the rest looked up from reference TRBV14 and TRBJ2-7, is EAGVTQFPSHSVIEKGQTVTLRCDPISGHDNLYWYRRVMGKEIKFLLHFVKESKQDESGMPNNRFLAERTGGTYSTLKVQPAELEDSGVYFCASSRRSDRVYEQYFGPGTRLTVT.

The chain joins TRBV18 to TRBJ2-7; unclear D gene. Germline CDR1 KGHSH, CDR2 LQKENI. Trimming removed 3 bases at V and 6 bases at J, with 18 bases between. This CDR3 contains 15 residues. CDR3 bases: TGTGCCAGCTCACCTACCTCCCTCCCTAAAAGCGAGCAGTACTTC. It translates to CASSPTSLPKSEQYF.

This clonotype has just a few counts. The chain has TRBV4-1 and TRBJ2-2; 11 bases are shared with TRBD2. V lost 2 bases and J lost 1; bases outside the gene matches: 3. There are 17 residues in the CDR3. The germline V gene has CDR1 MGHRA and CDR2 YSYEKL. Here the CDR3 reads CASSQLLAGVNTGELFF. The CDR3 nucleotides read TGCGCCAGCAGCCAACTACTAGCGGGGGTGAACACCGGGGAGCTGTTTTTT.

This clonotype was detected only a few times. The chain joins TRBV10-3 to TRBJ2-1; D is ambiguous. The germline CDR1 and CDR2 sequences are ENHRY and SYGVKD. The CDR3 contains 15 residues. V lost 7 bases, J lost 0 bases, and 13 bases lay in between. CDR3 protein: CAITPTPDSYNEQFF. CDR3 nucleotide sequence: TGTGCCATCACCCCGACACCCGACTCCTACAATGAGCAGTTCTTC.

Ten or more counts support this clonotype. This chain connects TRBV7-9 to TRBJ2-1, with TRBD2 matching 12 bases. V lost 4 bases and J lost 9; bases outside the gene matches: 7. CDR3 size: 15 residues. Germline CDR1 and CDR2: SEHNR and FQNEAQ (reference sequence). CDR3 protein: CASSSWTSGDGEQFF. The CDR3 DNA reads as TGTGCCAGCAGCTCTTGGACTAGCGGGGACGGTGAGCAGTTCTTC. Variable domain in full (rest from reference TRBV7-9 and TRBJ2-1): DTGVSQNPRHKITKRGQNVTFRCDPISEHNRLYWYRQTLGQGPEFLTYFQNEAQLEKSRLLSDRFSAERPKGSFSTLEIQRTEQGDSAMYLCASSSWTSGDGEQFFGPGTRLTVL.

The CDR3 DNA sequence: TGTGCCAGCAGTGCCCGGAGGGGGGAGCAAGGCTACACCTTC. The encoded protein is CASSARRGEQGYTF. The V and J genes are TRBV6-1 and TRBJ1-2, with TRBD1 as a possible D gene (6 bases). Trimming removed 4 bases at V and 8 bases at J, with 17 bases between. This CDR3 region has 14 residues. From germline, CDR1 is MNHNS and CDR2 SASEGT.

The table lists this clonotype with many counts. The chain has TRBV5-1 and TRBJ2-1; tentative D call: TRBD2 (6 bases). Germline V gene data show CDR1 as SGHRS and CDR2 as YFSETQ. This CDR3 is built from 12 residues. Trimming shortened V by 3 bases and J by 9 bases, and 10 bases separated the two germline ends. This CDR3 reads CASSSYGGEQFF. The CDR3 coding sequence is TGCGCCAGCAGCTCCTACGGGGGTGAGCAGTTCTTC.

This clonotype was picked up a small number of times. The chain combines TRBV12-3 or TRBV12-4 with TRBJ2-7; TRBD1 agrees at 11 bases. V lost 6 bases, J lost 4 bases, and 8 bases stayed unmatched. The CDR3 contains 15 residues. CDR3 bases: TGTGCCAGCAGCCCTGGGACAGGGGGTAGGTACGAGCAGTACTTC. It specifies CASSPGTGGRYEQYF.

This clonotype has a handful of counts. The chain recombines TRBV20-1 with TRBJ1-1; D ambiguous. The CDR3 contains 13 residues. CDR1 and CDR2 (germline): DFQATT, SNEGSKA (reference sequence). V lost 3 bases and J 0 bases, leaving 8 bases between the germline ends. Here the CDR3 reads CSARYLLNTEAFF. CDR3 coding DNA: TGCAGTGCTAGGTATCTTTTGAACACTGAAGCTTTCTTT.

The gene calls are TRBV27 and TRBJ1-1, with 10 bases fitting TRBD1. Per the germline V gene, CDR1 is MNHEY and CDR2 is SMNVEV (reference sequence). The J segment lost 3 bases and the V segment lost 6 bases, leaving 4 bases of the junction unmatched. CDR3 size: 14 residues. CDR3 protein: CASRTGGRYTEAFF. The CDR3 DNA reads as TGTGCCAGCAGGACAGGGGGCAGGTACACTGAAGCTTTCTTT.

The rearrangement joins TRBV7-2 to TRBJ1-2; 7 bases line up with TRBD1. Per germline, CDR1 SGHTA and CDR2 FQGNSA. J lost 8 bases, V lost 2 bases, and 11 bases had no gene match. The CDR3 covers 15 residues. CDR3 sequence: CASSLNHGTVGGYTF. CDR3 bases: TGTGCCAGCAGCTTAAACCACGGGACAGTTGGAGGCTACACCTTC.

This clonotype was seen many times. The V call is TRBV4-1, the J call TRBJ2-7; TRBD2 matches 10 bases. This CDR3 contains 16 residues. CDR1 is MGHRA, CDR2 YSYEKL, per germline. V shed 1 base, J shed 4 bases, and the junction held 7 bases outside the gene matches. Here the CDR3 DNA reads TGCGCCAGCAGCCAAGTTAGCGGGGGGTCTTGGTACGAGCAGTACTTC. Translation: CASSQVSGGSWYEQYF.